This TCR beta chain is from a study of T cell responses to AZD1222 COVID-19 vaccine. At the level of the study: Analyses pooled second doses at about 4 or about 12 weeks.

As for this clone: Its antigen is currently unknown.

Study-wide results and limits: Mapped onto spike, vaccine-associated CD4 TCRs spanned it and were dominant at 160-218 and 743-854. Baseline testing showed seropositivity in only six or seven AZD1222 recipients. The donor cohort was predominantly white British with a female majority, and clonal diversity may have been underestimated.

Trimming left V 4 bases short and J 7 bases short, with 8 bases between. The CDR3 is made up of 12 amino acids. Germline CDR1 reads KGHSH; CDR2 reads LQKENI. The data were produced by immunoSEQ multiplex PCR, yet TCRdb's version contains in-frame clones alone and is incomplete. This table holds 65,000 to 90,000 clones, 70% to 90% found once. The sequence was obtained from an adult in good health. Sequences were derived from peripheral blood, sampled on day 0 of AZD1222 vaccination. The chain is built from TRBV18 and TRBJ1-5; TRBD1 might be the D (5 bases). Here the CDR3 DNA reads TGTGCCAGCTCACGCCAGGGCCAGCCCCAGCATTTT. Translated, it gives CASSRQGQPQHF.